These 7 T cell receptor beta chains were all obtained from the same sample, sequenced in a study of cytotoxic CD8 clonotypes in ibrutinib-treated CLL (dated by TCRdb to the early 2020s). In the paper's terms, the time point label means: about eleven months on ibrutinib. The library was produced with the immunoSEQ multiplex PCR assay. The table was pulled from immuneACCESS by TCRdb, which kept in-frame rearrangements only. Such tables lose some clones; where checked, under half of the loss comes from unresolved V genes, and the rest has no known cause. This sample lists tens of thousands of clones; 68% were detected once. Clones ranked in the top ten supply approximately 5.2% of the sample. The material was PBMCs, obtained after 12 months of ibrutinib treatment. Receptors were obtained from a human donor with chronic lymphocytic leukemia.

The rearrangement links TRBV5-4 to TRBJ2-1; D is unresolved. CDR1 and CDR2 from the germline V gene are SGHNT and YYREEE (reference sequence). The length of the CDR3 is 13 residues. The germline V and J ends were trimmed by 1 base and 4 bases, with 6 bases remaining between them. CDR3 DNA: TGTGCCAGCAGCTTGAGGGCTTACAATGAGCAGTTCTTC. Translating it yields CASSLRAYNEQFF.

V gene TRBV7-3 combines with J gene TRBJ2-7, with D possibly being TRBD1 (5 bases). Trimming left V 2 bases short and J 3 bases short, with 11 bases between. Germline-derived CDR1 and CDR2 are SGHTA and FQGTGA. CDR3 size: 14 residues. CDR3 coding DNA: TGTGCCAGCAGCTTATCCAGGGATAGCTACGAGCAGTACTTC. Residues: CASSLSRDSYEQYF.

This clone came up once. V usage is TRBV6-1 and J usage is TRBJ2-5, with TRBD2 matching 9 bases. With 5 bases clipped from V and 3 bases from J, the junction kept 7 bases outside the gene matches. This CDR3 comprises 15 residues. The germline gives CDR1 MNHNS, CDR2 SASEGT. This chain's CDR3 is CASSPLAGSKETQYF. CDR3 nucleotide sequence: TGTGCCAGCAGTCCACTAGCGGGCTCCAAAGAGACCCAGTACTTC.

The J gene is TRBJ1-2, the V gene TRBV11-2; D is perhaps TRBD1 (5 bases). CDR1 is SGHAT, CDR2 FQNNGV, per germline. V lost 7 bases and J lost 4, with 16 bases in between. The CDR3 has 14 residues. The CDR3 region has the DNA TGTGCCAGCAAACCAACGGGGGAACCCTATGGCTACACCTTC. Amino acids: CASKPTGEPYGYTF.

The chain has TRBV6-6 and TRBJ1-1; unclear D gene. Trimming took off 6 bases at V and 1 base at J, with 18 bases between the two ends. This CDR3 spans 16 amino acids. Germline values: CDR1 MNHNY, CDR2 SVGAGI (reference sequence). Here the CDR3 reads CASRSLDLGKNTEAFF. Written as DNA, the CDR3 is TGTGCCAGCAGGTCTCTTGACCTGGGGAAGAACACTGAAGCTTTCTTT.

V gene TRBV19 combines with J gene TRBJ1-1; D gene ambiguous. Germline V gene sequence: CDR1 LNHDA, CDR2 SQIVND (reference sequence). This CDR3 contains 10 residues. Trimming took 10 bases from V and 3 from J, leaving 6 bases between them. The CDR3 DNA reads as TGTGCCACCGGACACACTGAAGCTTTCTTT. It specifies CATGHTEAFF.

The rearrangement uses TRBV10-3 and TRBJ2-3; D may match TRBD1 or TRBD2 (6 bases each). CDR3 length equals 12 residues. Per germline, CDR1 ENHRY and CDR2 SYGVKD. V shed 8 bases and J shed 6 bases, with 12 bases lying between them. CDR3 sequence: CAIGGQGDTQYF. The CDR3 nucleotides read TGTGCCATCGGGGGGCAAGGCGATACGCAGTATTTT.